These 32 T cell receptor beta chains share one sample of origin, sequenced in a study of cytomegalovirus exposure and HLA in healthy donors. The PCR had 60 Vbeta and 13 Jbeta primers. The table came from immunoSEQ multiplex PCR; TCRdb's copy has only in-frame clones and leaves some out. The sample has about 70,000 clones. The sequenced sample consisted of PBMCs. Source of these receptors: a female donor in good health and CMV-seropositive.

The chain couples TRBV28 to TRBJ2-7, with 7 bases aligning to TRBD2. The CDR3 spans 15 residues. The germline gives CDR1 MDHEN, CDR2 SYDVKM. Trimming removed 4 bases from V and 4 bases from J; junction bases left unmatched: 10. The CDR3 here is CASSWEGTPRYEQYF. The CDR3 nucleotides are TGTGCCAGCAGTTGGGAGGGGACCCCGAGATACGAGCAGTACTTC.

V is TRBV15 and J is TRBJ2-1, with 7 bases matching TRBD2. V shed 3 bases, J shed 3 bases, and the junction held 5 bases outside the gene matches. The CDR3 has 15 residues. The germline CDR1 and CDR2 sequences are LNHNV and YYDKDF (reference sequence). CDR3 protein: CATSRAGTIYNEQFF. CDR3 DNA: TGTGCCACCAGCAGGGCCGGGACTATCTACAATGAGCAGTTCTTC.

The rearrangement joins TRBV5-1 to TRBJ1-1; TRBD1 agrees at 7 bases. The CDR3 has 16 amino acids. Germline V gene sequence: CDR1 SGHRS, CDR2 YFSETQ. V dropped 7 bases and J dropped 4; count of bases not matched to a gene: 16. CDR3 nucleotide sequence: TGCGCCAGCCGGCTGCATAGAACAGGGGAGAGCACTGAAGCTTTCTTT. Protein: CASRLHRTGESTEAFF.

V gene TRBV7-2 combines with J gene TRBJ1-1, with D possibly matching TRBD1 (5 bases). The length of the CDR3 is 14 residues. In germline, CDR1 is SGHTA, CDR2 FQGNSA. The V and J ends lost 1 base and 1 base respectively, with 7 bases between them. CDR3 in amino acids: CASSLGTGNTEAFF. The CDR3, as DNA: TGTGCCAGCAGCTTAGGAACAGGGAACACTGAAGCTTTCTTT.

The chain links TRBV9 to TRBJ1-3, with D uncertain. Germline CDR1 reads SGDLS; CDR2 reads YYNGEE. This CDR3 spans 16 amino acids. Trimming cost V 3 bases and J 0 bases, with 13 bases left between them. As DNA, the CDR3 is TGTGCCAGCAGCGGGCATGACTTTTCCTCTGGAAACACCATATATTTT. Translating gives CASSGHDFSSGNTIYF.

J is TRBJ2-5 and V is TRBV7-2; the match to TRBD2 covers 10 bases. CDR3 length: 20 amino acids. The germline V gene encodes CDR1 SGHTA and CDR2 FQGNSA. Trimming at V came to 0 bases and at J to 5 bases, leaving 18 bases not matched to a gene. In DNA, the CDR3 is TGTGCCAGCAGCTTAGCATCGGCTAGCGGGAGAAATGAGTTTGTGGAGACCCAGTACTTC. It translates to CASSLASASGRNEFVETQYF.

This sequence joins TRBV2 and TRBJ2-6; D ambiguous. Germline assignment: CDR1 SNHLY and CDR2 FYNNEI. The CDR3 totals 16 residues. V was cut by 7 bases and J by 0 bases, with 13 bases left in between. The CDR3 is CASIKDSSSGANVLTF. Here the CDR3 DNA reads TGTGCCAGCATTAAAGACTCGAGCTCTGGGGCCAACGTCCTGACTTTC.

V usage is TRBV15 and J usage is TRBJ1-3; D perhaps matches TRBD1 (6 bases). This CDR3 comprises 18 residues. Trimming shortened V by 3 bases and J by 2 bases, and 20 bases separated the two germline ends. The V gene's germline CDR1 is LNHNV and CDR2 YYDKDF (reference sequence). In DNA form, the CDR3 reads TGTGCCACCAGCAGTACGGGGGGCGACAGGCTGGCTGGAAACACCATATATTTT. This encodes CATSSTGGDRLAGNTIYF.

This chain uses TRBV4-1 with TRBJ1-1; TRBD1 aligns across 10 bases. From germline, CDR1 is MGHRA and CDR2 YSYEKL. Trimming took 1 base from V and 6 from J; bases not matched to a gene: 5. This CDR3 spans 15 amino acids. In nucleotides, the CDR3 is TGCGCCAGCAGCCAAGCACCGGACAGGGGGTCTGAAGCTTTCTTT. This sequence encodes CASSQAPDRGSEAFF.

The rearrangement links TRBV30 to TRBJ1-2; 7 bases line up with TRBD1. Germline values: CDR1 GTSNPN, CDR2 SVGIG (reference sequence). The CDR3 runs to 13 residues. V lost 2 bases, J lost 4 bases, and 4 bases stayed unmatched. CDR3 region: CAWSLQGTYGYTF. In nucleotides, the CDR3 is TGTGCCTGGAGTCTACAGGGGACCTATGGCTACACCTTC.

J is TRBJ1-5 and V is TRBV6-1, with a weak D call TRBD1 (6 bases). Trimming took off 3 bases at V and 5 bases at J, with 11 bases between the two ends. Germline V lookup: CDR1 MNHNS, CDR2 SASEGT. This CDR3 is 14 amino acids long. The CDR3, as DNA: TGTGCCAGCAGTGAGTCCCACAGGGATCAGCCCCAGCATTTT. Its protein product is CASSESHRDQPQHF.

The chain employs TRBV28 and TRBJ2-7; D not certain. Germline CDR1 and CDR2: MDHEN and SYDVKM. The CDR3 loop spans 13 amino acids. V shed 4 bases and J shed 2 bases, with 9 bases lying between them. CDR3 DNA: TGTGCCAGCAGTTCTCGCGAGCCCTACGAGCAGTACTTC. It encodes CASSSREPYEQYF.

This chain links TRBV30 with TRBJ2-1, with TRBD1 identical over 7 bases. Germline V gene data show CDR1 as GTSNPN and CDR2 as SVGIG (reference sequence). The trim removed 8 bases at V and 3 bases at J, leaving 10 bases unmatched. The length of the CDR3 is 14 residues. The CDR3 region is CAVTGPRNYNEQFF. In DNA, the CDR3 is TGTGCCGTGACAGGGCCGCGGAACTACAATGAGCAGTTCTTC.

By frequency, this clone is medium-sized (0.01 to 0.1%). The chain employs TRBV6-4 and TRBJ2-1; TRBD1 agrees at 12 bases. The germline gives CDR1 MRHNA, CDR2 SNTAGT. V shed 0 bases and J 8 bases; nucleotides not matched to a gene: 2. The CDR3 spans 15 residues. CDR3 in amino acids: CASSDSGTGGDEQFF. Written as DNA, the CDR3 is TGTGCCAGCAGTGACTCCGGGACAGGGGGCGATGAGCAGTTCTTC.

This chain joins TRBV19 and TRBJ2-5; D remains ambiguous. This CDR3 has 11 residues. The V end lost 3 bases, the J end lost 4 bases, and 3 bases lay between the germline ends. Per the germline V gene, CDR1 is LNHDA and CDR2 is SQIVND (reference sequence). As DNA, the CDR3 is TGTGCCAGTAGTATCTCAGAGACCCAGTACTTC. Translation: CASSISETQYF. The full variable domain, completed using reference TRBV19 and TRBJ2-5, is DGGITQSPKYLFRKEGQNVTLSCEQNLNHDAMYWYRQDPGQGLRLIYYSQIVNDFQKGDIAEGYSVSREKKESFPLTVTSAQKNPTAFYLCASSISETQYFGPGTRLLVL.

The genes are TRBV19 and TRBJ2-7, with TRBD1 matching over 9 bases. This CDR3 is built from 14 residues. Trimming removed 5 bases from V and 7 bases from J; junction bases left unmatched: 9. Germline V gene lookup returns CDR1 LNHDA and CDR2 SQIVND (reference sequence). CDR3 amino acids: CASSLGQGIGEQYF. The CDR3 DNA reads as TGTGCCAGTAGTCTCGGACAGGGGATCGGGGAGCAGTACTTC.

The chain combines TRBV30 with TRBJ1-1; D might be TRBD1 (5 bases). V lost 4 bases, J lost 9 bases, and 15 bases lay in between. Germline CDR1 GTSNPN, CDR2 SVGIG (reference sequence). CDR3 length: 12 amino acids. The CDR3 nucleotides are TGTGCCTGGATTGGGGCCCCTTCGAAAGCTTTCTTT. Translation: CAWIGAPSKAFF.

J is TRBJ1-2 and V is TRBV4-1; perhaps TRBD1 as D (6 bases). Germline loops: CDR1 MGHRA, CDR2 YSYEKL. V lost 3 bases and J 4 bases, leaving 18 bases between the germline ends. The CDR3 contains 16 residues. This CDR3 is CASSQSDSWLGYGYTF. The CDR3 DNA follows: TGCGCCAGCAGCCAGTCGGACAGTTGGCTAGGCTATGGCTACACCTTC.

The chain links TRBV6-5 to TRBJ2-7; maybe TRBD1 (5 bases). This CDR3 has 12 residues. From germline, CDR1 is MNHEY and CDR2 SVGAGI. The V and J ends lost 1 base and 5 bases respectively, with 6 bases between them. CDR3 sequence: CASSYLGDEQYF. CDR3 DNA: TGTGCCAGCAGTTACTTAGGGGACGAGCAGTACTTC.

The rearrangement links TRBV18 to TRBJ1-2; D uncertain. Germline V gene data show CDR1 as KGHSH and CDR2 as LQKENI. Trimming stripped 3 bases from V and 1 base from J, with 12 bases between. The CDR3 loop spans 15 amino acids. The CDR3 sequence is CASSPSLADNYGYTF. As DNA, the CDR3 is TGTGCCAGCTCACCTAGCCTCGCGGATAACTATGGCTACACCTTC.

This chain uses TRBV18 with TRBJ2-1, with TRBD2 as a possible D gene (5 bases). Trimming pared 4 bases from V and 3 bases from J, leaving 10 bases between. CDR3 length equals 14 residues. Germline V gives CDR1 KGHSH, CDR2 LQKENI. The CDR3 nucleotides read TGTGCCAGCTCACTCCGGGGATTCTACAATGAGCAGTTCTTC. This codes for CASSLRGFYNEQFF.

The chain's CDR3 is CASWGGAAGTSPLHF. The CDR3 DNA sequence: TGTGCCAGCTGGGGCGGGGCGGCAGGGACTTCACCCCTCCACTTT. The V call is TRBV28, the J call TRBJ1-6; possibly TRBD1 for D (5 bases). This CDR3 is built from 15 residues. V was cut by 8 bases and J by 9 bases, with 20 bases left in between. Germline CDR1 is MDHEN and CDR2 is SYDVKM. Variable domain in full (rest from reference TRBV28 and TRBJ1-6): DVKVTQSSRYLVKRTGEKVFLECVQDMDHENMFWYRQDPGLGLRLIYFSYDVKMKEKGDIPEGYSVSREKKERFSLILESASTNQTSMYLCASWGGAAGTSPLHFGNGTRLTVT.

CDR3 sequence reads: CASSFTGVGGYTF. The CDR3 DNA reads as TGTGCCAGCAGCTTTACAGGGGTTGGGGGCTACACCTTC. The chain uses TRBV5-4 and TRBJ1-2; 7 bases fit TRBD1. V gave up 2 bases and J gave up 8 bases; unmatched junction bases: 6. This CDR3 spans 13 amino acids. The germline CDR1 and CDR2 sequences are SGHNT and YYREEE (reference sequence).

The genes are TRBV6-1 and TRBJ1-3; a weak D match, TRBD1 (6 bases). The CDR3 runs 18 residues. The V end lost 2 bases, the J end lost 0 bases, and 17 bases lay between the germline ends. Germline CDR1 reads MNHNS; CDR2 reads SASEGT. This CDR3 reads CASSESLQGMSSGNTIYF. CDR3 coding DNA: TGTGCCAGCAGTGAATCCTTACAGGGTATGAGCTCTGGAAACACCATATATTTT.

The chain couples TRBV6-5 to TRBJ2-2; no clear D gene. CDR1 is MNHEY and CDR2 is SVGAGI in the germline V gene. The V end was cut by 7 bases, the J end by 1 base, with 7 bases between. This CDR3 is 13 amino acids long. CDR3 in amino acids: CASKSVNTGELFF. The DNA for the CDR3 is TGTGCCAGCAAGTCGGTGAACACCGGGGAGCTGTTTTTT.

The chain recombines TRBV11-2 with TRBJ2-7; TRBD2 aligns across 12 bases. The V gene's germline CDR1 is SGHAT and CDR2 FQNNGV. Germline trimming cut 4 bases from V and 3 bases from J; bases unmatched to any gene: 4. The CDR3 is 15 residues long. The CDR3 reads CASSSLAGGIYEQYF. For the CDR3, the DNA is TGTGCCAGCAGCTCACTAGCGGGGGGAATCTACGAGCAGTACTTC.

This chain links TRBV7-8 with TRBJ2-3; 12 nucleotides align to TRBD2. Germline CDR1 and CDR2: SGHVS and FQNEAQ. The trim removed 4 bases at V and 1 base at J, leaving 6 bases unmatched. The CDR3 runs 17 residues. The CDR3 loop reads CASSSRTSGTGTDTQYF. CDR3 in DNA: TGTGCCAGCAGCTCACGGACTAGCGGGACGGGCACAGATACGCAGTATTTT.

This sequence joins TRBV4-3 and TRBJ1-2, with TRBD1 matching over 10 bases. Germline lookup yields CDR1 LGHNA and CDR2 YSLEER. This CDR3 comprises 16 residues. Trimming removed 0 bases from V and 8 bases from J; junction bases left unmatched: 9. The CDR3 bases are TGCGCCAGCAGCCAAGAATTCTCGACAGGGGGCGAAGGCTACACCTTC. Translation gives CASSQEFSTGGEGYTF.

The CDR3 protein is CASSSRGDTQYF. CDR3 DNA sequence: TGTGCCAGTAGTAGCAGAGGCGATACGCAGTATTTT. This chain links TRBV19 with TRBJ2-3; no clear D. The CDR3 is 12 amino acids. V was clipped by 4 bases and J by 6 bases, with 8 bases between them. The germline gives CDR1 LNHDA, CDR2 SQIVND (reference sequence).

This CDR3 is CASSIGTGGNQPQHF. The CDR3 DNA reads as TGTGCCAGCAGCATTGGGACAGGGGGCAATCAGCCCCAGCATTTT. This chain uses TRBV7-2 with TRBJ1-5, with 10 bases identical to TRBD1. Trimming removed 5 bases from V and 2 bases from J; junction bases left unmatched: 3. The CDR3 is 15 residues long. CDR1 and CDR2 from the germline V gene are SGHTA and FQGNSA.

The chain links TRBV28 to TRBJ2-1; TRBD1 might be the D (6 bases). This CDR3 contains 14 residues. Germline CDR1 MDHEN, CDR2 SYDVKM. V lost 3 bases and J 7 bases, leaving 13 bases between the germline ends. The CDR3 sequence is CASSLDSSGNEQFF. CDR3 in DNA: TGTGCCAGCAGTTTGGACAGCTCAGGGAATGAGCAGTTCTTC.

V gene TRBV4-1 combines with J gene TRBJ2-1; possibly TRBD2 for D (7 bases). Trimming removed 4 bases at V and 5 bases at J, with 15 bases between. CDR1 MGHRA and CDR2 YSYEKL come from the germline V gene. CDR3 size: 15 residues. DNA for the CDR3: TGCGCCAGCAGCCGCGGAGGGGGGGCTGACAATGAGCAGTTCTTC. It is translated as CASSRGGGADNEQFF.